The TCR beta chain under discussion was sequenced for a study of beta chain features in type 1 diabetes. Study-wide findings and caveats: Fewer junction insertions and more nucleotide deletions appeared in type 1 diabetes patients.

A word on this clone: Its matching antigen is unknown.

Sequencing targeted expressed TCRB transcripts, as all isolated RNA had been reverse transcribed. Clones were read by immunoSEQ multiplex PCR, and TCRdb kept only the in-frame ones, dropping some. The sample holds about 250,000 clones; over 12% are singletons and the top ten take 0.025% to 0.03%. Trimming shortened V by 0 bases and J by 8 bases, and 16 bases separated the two germline ends. The CDR3 length is 16 residues. CDR1 and CDR2 from the germline V gene are ENHRY and SYGVKD. V and J are TRBV10-3 and TRBJ1-4; D is ambiguous. The clonotype comes from a woman aged 40 to 50 in good health. Sequenced: naive CD4+ T cells from blood. In DNA form, the CDR3 reads TGTGCCATCAGTGAGTCGTCCGGCTCAGGAGGAGAAAAACTGTTTTTT. Protein product: CAISESSGSGGEKLFF.